The clone carrying this TCR beta chain was detected only a few times. These data belong to a study of blood T cell repertoires in COVID-19. At the level of the study: Material from acute and convalescent COVID-19 was sourced from the United States, Italy and Spain. T cells, B-cell-depleted T cells, or PBMCs supplied cDNA or gDNA.

Authors' data handling: Reference gene primers were amplified, and this amplification served to estimate nucleated cell counts. Method: immunoSEQ multiplex PCR; TCRdb's copy keeps in-frame clones and lacks some. D and trimming were read from the DNA, whereas the V and J calls and clone size are those reported in that table. The sample contains some 200,000 clones, roughly 80% of which appear only once. In germline, CDR1 is MGHDK, CDR2 SYGVNS. CDR3 length: 15 residues. With V trimmed by 6 bases and J by 7 bases, 10 bases remained unmatched. The TCR was taken from an older woman with acute or convalescent COVID-19. Sequenced input: peripheral blood. The chain uses TRBV25-1 and TRBJ1-4; 8 bases agree with TRBD1. CDR3 nucleotides: TGTGCCAGCAGACAGCGAGGGACAGGAATTGAAAAACTGTTTTTT. Translation: CASRQRGTGIEKLFF.